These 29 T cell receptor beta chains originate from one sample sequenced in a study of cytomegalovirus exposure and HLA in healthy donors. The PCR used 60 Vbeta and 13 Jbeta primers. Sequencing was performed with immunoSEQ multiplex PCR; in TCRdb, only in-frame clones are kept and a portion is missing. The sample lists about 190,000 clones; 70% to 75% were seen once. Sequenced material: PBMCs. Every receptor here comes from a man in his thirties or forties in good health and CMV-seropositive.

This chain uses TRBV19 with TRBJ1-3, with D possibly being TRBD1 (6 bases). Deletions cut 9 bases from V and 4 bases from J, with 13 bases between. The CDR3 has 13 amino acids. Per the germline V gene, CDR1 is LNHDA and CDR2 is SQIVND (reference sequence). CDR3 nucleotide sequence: TGTGCCAGCGCTCAGGGGCACGGAAACACCATATATTTT. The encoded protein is CASAQGHGNTIYF. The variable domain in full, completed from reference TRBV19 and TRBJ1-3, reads DGGITQSPKYLFRKEGQNVTLSCEQNLNHDAMYWYRQDPGQGLRLIYYSQIVNDFQKGDIAEGYSVSREKKESFPLTVTSAQKNPTAFYLCASAQGHGNTIYFGEGSWLTVV.

The CDR3 loop reads CASSFGTSGSGETQYF. The DNA of the CDR3 is TGTGCCAGCAGCTTCGGGACTAGCGGGAGTGGGGAGACCCAGTACTTC. The chain carries TRBV7-2 and TRBJ2-5; 14 bases match TRBD2. The CDR3 is made up of 16 amino acids. V lost 3 bases and J lost 5; bases outside the gene matches: 5. Germline CDR1 is SGHTA and CDR2 is FQGNSA.

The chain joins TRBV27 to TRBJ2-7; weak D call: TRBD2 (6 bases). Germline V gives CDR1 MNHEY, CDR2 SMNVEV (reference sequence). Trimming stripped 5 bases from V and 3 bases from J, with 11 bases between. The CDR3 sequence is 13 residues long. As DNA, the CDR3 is TGTGCCAGCAGTCCGGGACTGGACTACGAGCAGTACTTC. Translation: CASSPGLDYEQYF.

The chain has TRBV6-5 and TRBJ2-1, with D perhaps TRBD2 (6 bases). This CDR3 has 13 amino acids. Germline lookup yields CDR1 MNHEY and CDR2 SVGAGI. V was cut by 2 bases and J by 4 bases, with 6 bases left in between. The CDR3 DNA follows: TGTGCCAGCAGTTACGGAGGGTACAATGAGCAGTTCTTC. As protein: CASSYGGYNEQFF.

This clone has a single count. The CDR3 nucleotides read TGCGCCAGCAGCTCGGAGCGGTTGAACACTGAAGCTTTCTTT. It yields the protein CASSSERLNTEAFF. The chain is built from TRBV5-1 and TRBJ1-1, with D uncertain. Germline lookup yields CDR1 SGHRS and CDR2 YFSETQ. The V end was cut by 3 bases, the J end by 0 bases, with 9 bases between. This CDR3 is 14 amino acids long. The variable domain in full, with the rest retrieved from reference TRBV5-1 and TRBJ1-1, is KAGVTQTPRYLIKTRGQQVTLSCSPISGHRSVSWYQQTPGQGLQFLFEYFSETQRNKGNFPGRFSGRQFSNSRSEMNVSTLELGDSALYLCASSSERLNTEAFFGQGTRLTVV.

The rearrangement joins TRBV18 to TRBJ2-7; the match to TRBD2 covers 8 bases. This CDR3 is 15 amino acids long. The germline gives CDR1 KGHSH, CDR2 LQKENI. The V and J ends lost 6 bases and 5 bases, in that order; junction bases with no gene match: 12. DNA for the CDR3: TGTGCCAGCTCCTTCGGGGGGGTGGACCCTGACGAGCAGTACTTC. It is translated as CASSFGGVDPDEQYF.

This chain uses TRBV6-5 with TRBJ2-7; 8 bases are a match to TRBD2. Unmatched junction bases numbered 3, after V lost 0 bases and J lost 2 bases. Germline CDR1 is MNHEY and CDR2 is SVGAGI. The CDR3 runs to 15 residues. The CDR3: CASSYSGRGAYEQYF. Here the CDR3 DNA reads TGTGCCAGCAGTTACTCGGGGCGGGGGGCCTACGAGCAGTACTTC.

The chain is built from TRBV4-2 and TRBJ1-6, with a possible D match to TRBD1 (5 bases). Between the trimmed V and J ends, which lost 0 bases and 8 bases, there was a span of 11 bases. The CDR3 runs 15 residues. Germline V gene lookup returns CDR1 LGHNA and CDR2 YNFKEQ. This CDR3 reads CASSQDGGMDSPLHF. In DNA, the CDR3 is TGTGCCAGCAGCCAAGATGGGGGGATGGATTCACCCCTCCACTTT.

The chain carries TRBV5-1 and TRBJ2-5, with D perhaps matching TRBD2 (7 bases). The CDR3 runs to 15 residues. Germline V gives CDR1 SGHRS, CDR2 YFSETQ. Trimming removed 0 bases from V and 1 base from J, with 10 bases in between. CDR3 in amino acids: CASSLAGGRQETQYF. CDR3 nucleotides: TGCGCCAGCAGCTTGGCGGGGGGCCGCCAAGAGACCCAGTACTTC.

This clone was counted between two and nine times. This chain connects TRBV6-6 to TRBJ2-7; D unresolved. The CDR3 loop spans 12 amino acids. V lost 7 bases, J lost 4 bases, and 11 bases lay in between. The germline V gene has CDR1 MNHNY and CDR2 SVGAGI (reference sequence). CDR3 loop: CASTGSRYEQYF. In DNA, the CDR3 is TGTGCCAGCACCGGTAGTCGATACGAGCAGTACTTC.

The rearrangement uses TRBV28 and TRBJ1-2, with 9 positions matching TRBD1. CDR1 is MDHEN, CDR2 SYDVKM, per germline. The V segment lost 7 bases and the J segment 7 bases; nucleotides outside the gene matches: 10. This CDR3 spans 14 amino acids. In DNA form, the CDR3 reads TGTGCCAGCACCCGCTCCGGGACAGGGTCTGGCTACACCTTC. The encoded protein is CASTRSGTGSGYTF.

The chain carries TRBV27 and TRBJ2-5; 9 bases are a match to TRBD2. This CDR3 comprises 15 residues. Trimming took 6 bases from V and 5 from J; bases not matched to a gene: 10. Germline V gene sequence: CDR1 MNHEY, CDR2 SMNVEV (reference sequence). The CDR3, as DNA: TGTGCCAGCAGAGGACTAGCGCAGAATCGGGAGACCCAGTACTTC. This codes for CASRGLAQNRETQYF.

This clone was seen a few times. The CDR3 DNA follows: TGTGCCAGCAGCTTGGGGGACAATAGGTACGAGCAGTACTTC. Protein product: CASSLGDNRYEQYF. The chain joins TRBV5-4 to TRBJ2-7; tentative D call: TRBD1 (6 bases). Germline V gene sequence: CDR1 SGHNT, CDR2 YYREEE (reference sequence). Trimming stripped 0 bases from V and 4 bases from J, with 11 bases between. This CDR3 is 14 amino acids long.

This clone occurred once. The CDR3 here is CASSERGQGAFF. The CDR3 DNA reads as TGTGCCAGCAGTGAAAGGGGACAGGGAGCTTTCTTT. The rearrangement uses TRBV25-1 and TRBJ1-1, with 9 nucleotides matching TRBD1. V shed 2 bases and J 10 bases; nucleotides not matched to a gene: 2. Germline CDR1 reads MGHDK; CDR2 reads SYGVNS. The CDR3 consists of 12 residues.

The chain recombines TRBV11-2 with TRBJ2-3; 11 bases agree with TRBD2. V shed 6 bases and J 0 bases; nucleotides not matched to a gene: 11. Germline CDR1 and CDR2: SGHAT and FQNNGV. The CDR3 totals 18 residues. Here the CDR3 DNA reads TGTGCCAGCAGTCGACGAGTAGCGGGAGGGCCTAGCACAGATACGCAGTATTTT. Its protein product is CASSRRVAGGPSTDTQYF.

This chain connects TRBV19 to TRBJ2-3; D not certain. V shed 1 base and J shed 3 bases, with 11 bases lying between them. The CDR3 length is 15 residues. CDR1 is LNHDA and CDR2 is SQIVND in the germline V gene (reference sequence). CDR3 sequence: CASSIGVVLTDTQYF. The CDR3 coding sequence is TGTGCCAGTAGTATAGGCGTGGTGTTGACAGATACGCAGTATTTT.

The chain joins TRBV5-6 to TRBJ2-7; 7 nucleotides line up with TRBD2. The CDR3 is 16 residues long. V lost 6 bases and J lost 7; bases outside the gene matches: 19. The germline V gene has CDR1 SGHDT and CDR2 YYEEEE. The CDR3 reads CASTDGGGTILGEQYF. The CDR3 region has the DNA TGTGCCAGCACCGATGGGGGGGGGACTATCCTCGGGGAGCAGTACTTC.

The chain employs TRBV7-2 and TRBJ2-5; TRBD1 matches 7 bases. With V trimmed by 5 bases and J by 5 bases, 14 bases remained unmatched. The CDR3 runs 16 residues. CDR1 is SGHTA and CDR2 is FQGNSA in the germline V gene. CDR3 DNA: TGTGCCAGCAGCGGCCAAACAGGGGACGGGTTTGAGACCCAGTACTTC. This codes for CASSGQTGDGFETQYF.

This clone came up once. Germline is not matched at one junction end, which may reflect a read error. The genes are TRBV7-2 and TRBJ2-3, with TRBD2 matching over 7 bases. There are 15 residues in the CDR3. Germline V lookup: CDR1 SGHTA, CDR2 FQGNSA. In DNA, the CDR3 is TGTGCCAGCAGCTTAGTTGGCGGGGGACCAGATGCGCAGTATTTT. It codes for CASSLVGGGPDAQYF.

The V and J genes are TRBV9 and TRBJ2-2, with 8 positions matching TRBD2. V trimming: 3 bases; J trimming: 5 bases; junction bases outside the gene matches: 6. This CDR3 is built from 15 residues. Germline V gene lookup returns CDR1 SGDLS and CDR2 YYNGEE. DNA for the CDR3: TGTGCCAGCAGCGCGACGACTAGCGCGACCGGGGAGCTGTTTTTT. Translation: CASSATTSATGELFF. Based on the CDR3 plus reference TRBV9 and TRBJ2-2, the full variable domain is DSGVTQTPKHLITATGQRVTLRCSPRSGDLSVYWYQQSLDQGLQFLIQYYNGEERAKGNILERFSAQQFPDLHSELNLSSLELGDSALYFCASSATTSATGELFFGEGSRLTVL.

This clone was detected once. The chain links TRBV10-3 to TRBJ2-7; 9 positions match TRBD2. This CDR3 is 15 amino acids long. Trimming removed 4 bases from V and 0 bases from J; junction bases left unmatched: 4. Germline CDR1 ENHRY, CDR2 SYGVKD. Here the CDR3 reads CAISGGLAGSYEQYF. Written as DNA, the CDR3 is TGTGCCATCAGTGGGGGACTAGCCGGCTCCTACGAGCAGTACTTC.

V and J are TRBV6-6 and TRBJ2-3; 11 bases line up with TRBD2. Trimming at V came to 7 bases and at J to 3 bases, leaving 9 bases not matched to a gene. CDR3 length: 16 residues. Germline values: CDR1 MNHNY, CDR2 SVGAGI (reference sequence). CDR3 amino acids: CASTSGLAERTDTQYF. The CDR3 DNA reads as TGTGCCAGCACCTCGGGACTAGCGGAGAGGACAGATACGCAGTATTTT.

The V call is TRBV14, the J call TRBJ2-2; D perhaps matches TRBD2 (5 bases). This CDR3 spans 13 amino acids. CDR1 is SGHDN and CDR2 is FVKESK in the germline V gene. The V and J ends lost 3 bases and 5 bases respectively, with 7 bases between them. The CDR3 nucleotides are TGTGCCAGCAGCCAGCGGGCAACCGGGGAGCTGTTTTTT. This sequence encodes CASSQRATGELFF. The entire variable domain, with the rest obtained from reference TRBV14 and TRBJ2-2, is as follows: EAGVTQFPSHSVIEKGQTVTLRCDPISGHDNLYWYRRVMGKEIKFLLHFVKESKQDESGMPNNRFLAERTGGTYSTLKVQPAELEDSGVYFCASSQRATGELFFGEGSRLTVL.

The CDR3 DNA is TGCAGTCCAGGGGATACGCAGTATTTT. It is translated as CSPGDTQYF. The chain uses TRBV20-1 and TRBJ2-3; possible D gene TRBD1, 5 bases. The CDR3 sequence is 9 residues long. Germline assignment: CDR1 DFQATT and CDR2 SNEGSKA (reference sequence). The germline V and J ends were trimmed by 8 bases and 6 bases, with 6 bases remaining between them.

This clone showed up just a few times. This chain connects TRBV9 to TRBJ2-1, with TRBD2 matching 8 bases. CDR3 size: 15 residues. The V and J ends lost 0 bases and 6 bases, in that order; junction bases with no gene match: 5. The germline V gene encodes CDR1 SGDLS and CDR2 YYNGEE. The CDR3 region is CASSVGGTSVNEQFF. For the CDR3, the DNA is TGTGCCAGCAGCGTAGGGGGGACTAGTGTCAATGAGCAGTTCTTC.

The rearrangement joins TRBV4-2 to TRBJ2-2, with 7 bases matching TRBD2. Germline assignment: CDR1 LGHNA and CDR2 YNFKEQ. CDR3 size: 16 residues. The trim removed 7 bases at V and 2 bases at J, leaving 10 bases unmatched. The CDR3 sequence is CASNHPTSANTGELFF. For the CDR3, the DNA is TGTGCCAGCAACCACCCTACTAGCGCTAACACCGGGGAGCTGTTTTTT.

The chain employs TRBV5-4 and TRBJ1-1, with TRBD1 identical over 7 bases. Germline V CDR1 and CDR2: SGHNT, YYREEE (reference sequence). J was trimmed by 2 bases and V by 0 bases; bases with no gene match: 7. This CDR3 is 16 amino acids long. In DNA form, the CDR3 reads TGTGCCAGCAGCTTGGGAAAGGGGGCAAGAAACACTGAAGCTTTCTTT. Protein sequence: CASSLGKGARNTEAFF. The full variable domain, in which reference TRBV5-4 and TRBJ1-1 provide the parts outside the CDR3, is ETGVTQSPTHLIKTRGQQVTLRCSSQSGHNTVSWYQQALGQGPQFIFQYYREEENGRGNFPPRFSGLQFPNYSSELNVNALELDDSALYLCASSLGKGARNTEAFFGQGTRLTVV.

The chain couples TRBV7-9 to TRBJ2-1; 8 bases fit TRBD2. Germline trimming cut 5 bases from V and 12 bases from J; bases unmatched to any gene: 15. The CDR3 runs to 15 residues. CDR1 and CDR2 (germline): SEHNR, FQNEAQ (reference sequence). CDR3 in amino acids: CASSPAGAGVLGQFF. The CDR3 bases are TGTGCCAGCAGCCCCGCCGGAGCGGGAGTATTAGGGCAGTTCTTC.

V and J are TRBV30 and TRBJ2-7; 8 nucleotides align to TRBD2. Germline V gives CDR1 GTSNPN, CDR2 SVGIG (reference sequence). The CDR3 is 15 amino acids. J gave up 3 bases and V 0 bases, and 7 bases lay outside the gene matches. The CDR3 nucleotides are TGTGCCTGGAGTGTTGGTGTAGCGGGAAACTACGAGCAGTACTTC. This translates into CAWSVGVAGNYEQYF.